The 15 T cell receptor beta chains below were found in one sample sequenced in a study of post-analysis software for immune sequencing data. Tagging with unique molecular identifiers was a feature of the TCR beta cDNA libraries. TCRdb passed the PCR reads through MiXCR, listing each CDR3 protein once. Of about 770,000 distinct CDR3 sequences listed, about half are singletons. Notes on the study in general: In patients, roughly five TRBV segments were more frequent than in controls, with TRBV5-6, TRBV5-1 and TRBV20-1 among them.

Their specific antigens are unknown. Sequencing was performed on blood. The receptors come from a girl aged 5 to 17 with multiple sclerosis.

This chain connects TRBV20-1 to TRBJ1-2; possible D gene TRBD1, 6 bases. CDR3 size: 13 residues. V lost 3 bases to trimming and J lost 6 bases, with 14 bases between them. CDR1 and CDR2 from the germline V gene are DFQATT and SNEGSKA (reference sequence). CDR3 region: CSASSGGRDGYTF. The CDR3 nucleotides read TGCAGTGCTAGTTCGGGGGGGCGCGATGGCTACACCTTC.

The CDR3 sequence: CSARDWELHTGNEQFF. CDR3 DNA sequence: TGCAGTGCTAGAGATTGGGAACTCCACACAGGCAATGAGCAGTTCTTC. This sequence joins TRBV20-1 and TRBJ2-1, with D possibly matching TRBD1 (5 bases). The V end was cut by 0 bases, the J end by 6 bases, with 18 bases between. The germline V gene has CDR1 DFQATT and CDR2 SNEGSKA (reference sequence). The CDR3 length is 16 residues.

The gene calls are TRBV7-2 and TRBJ1-2; unclear D gene. The CDR3 has 12 amino acids. CDR1 and CDR2 from the germline V gene are SGHTA and FQGNSA. Here the CDR3 reads CVRERLPGGYTF. CDR3 coding DNA: TGTGTCCGTGAGAGGCTCCCTGGGGGCTACACCTTC.

V gene TRBV3-1 combines with J gene TRBJ2-1; TRBD1 agrees at 8 bases. V trimming: 3 bases; J trimming: 6 bases; junction bases outside the gene matches: 10. Germline CDR1 and CDR2: LGHDT and YNNKEL (reference sequence). The CDR3 consists of 16 residues. CDR3 region: CASSQDLTGAFNEQFF. CDR3 nucleotide sequence: TGTGCCAGCAGCCAGGATTTGACAGGGGCGTTCAATGAGCAGTTCTTC.

The J gene is TRBJ2-7, the V gene TRBV29-1, with a tentative D call TRBD1 (6 bases). The DNA end is more similar to TRBJ2-5, so the J call may be wrong. CDR3 length: 12 residues. CDR1 is SQVTM, CDR2 ANQGSEA, per germline. The CDR3 loop is CSGNRVGETQYF. CDR3 coding DNA: TGCAGCGGTAACAGGGTGGGAGAGACCCAGTACTTC.

The genes are TRBV9 and TRBJ2-7, with D possibly being TRBD1 (6 bases). Germline CDR1 SGDLS, CDR2 YYNGEE. This CDR3 is built from 14 residues. V lost 1 base to trimming and J lost 5 bases, with 13 bases between them. This CDR3 is CASSVQAGDDEQYF. CDR3 coding DNA: TGTGCCAGCAGCGTACAGGCAGGGGACGACGAGCAGTACTTC.

This clonotype was counted once. The CDR3 nucleotides read TGTGCCAGCTCACGGAGGGACAGGGGTGATTCAGATACGCAGTATTTT. It encodes CASSRRDRGDSDTQYF. The rearrangement uses TRBV18 and TRBJ2-3; 10 nucleotides line up with TRBD1. V lost 4 bases to trimming and J lost 4 bases; unmatched junction nucleotides: 8. From germline, CDR1 is KGHSH and CDR2 LQKENI. CDR3 length: 16 residues.

V is TRBV29-1 and J is TRBJ2-5; 9 bases match TRBD2. The DNA end lines up better with TRBJ2-7; the J call may be wrong. Germline CDR1 reads SQVTM; CDR2 reads ANQGSEA. The CDR3 loop spans 13 amino acids. CDR3 protein: CSATLAGQYEQYF. The CDR3 DNA follows: TGCAGCGCCACTCTAGCGGGACAATACGAGCAGTACTTC.

This clonotype was recorded a few times. V gene TRBV28 combines with J gene TRBJ2-4; D is undetermined. The closer fit of TRBJ2-7 to the DNA end suggests the J call may be wrong. The germline V gene encodes CDR1 MDHEN and CDR2 SYDVKM. The CDR3 runs 12 residues. The CDR3, as DNA: TGTGCCAGCGGTTCCCTTCTCTACGAGCAGTACTTC. Translation: CASGSLLYEQYF.

This sequence joins TRBV11-3 and TRBJ2-3; D is unresolved. The V gene's germline CDR1 is SGHNT and CDR2 YENEEA. The length of the CDR3 is 13 residues. Trimming stripped 5 bases from V and 2 bases from J, with 8 bases between. The DNA of the CDR3 is TGTGCCAGCAGCCGCGCATTCACAGATACGCAGTATTTT. Translated: CASSRAFTDTQYF.

The chain couples TRBV20-1 to TRBJ2-1, with 9 bases lining up with TRBD2. Unmatched junction bases numbered 12, after V lost 6 bases and J lost 0 bases. Germline assignment: CDR1 DFQATT and CDR2 SNEGSKA (reference sequence). The CDR3 extends over 17 amino acids. In nucleotides, the CDR3 is TGCAGTGCCCCGCCTACAGCGGGAGGTGGCTCCTACAATGAGCAGTTCTTC. This gives the protein CSAPPTAGGGSYNEQFF.

The chain recombines TRBV7-7 with TRBJ2-5; either TRBD1 or TRBD2 may fit D (5 bases each). CDR1 is SSHAT and CDR2 is FNYEAQ in the germline V gene (reference sequence). The CDR3 is 11 amino acids. CDR3: CASGGQETQYF. CDR3 coding DNA: TGTGCTAGTGGGGGCCAAGAGACCCAGTACTTC.

The table lists this clonotype with a few counts. V is TRBV27 and J is TRBJ2-7; 7 nucleotides agree with TRBD1. Germline lookup yields CDR1 MNHEY and CDR2 SMNVEV (reference sequence). V dropped 7 bases and J dropped 0; count of bases not matched to a gene: 6. This CDR3 is built from 14 residues. DNA of the CDR3: TGTGCCAGCACCATGACAGGGAGCTCCTACGAGCAGTACTTC. Translation: CASTMTGSSYEQYF.

V and J are TRBV7-2 and TRBJ2-2, with TRBD2 matching 7 bases. The CDR3 loop spans 15 amino acids. V was pared by 6 bases and J by 4 bases, with 8 bases of the junction left unmatched. Germline assignment: CDR1 SGHTA and CDR2 FQGNSA. CDR3 sequence: CASSTRLALTGELFF. CDR3 coding DNA: TGTGCCAGCAGTACCAGACTAGCCCTCACCGGGGAGCTGTTTTTT.

This chain links TRBV18 with TRBJ1-3; D gene ambiguous. This CDR3 spans 17 amino acids. With 6 bases removed from V and 0 bases from J, the gap between germline ends came to 18 bases. The germline V gene has CDR1 KGHSH and CDR2 LQKENI. This CDR3 is CASSEGPAGYSGNTIYF. CDR3 coding DNA: TGTGCCAGCTCCGAAGGGCCAGCCGGTTACTCTGGAAACACCATATATTTT.